This TCR beta chain was captured in a study of vaccination effects on CD4 cells after COVID-19. Background on the study: BNT162b2 vaccine or mRNA-1273 vaccine was given to participants in two doses.

Clones were read by immunoSEQ multiplex PCR, and TCRdb kept only the in-frame ones, dropping some. The sample yields about 41,000 clones, around 67% seen once. Ahead of sequencing, the ViraFEST assay grew antigen-specific CD4+ T cells using viral peptide pools. On approximately day 9 of culture, CD4+ T cells were separated out. Neither prior SARS-CoV-2 infection nor positive nucleocapsid antibodies were present in the vaccine recipients. After about 2 million PBMC were placed in each well, they were cultured with approximately 9.4 IU/ml IL-2 and around 10 ug/ml peptides. Note on this clone: Its antigen is still unknown.

The V gene's germline CDR1 is MNHEY and CDR2 SVGEGT. V was trimmed by 4 bases and J by 13 bases, leaving 16 bases between them. CDR3 length: 12 residues. Here the sequenced sample was CD4+ T cells from PBMCs cultured with HCoV-OC43 spike peptides, taken before COVID-19 vaccination. Subset reported: HCoV-OC43 spike overlapping peptide pool stimulation. V and J are TRBV6-2 or TRBV6-3 and TRBJ2-5, with a weak D call TRBD1 (6 bases). This sequence was found in a human donor who received a COVID-19 vaccine. CDR3 in amino acids: CASSSYPGQRYF. CDR3 sequence (DNA): TGTGCCAGCAGTTCATACCCGGGACAAAGGTACTTC.